This entry lists 19 T cell receptor beta chains sequenced from one sample in a study of blood T cell repertoires in COVID-19. Profiling relied on immunoSEQ multiplex PCR, and the TCRdb table lists in-frame clones only, not all of them. The repertoire holds some 350,000 clones, with over 75% as singletons. The sequenced sample consisted of PBMCs or T cells enriched from blood (not recorded which). The receptors were gathered from a young man who had recovered from COVID-19.

CDR3 residues: CASSQGLAGAISYEQYF. CDR3 nucleotides: TGCGCCAGCAGCCAAGGGCTAGCGGGGGCCATCTCCTACGAGCAGTACTTC. The rearrangement links TRBV4-1 to TRBJ2-7; TRBD2 matches 10 bases. Germline V gene sequence: CDR1 MGHRA, CDR2 YSYEKL. Trimming cost V 1 base and J 0 bases; bases outside gene matches: 6. The CDR3 is made up of 17 amino acids.

This clone was found a few times. Other DNA sequences within the sample encode an identical CDR3. The chain combines TRBV9 with TRBJ1-2; no reliable D call. Germline-derived CDR1 and CDR2 are SGDLS and YYNGEE. CDR3 length equals 12 residues. V shed 4 bases and J shed 0 bases, with 4 bases lying between them. The DNA for the CDR3 is TGTGCCAGCAGCCCGTCTAACTATGGCTACACCTTC. Amino acids: CASSPSNYGYTF.

The chain carries TRBV5-1 and TRBJ2-5; TRBD1 aligns across 7 bases. The CDR3 is 14 residues long. V gave up 0 bases and J gave up 5 bases; unmatched junction bases: 4. Germline V gene sequence: CDR1 SGHRS, CDR2 YFSETQ. The CDR3 here is CASSLGQGKETQYF. CDR3 coding DNA: TGCGCCAGCAGCTTGGGACAGGGAAAGGAGACCCAGTACTTC.

This chain links TRBV5-1 with TRBJ1-1; D is unresolved. V lost 4 bases and J 10 bases, leaving 14 bases between the germline ends. Germline CDR1 reads SGHRS; CDR2 reads YFSETQ. This CDR3 contains 12 residues. The CDR3 spells CASSLEIGLAFF. The CDR3 nucleotides are TGCGCCAGCAGCCTAGAGATTGGTTTAGCTTTCTTT.

This chain uses TRBV5-8 with TRBJ1-4; 7 nucleotides agree with TRBD1. Germline V gene lookup returns CDR1 SGHTS and CDR2 YDEGEE. This CDR3 spans 16 amino acids. V lost 4 bases to trimming and J lost 0 bases; unmatched junction nucleotides: 6. CDR3 DNA sequence: TGTGCCAGCAGCCCGGGACAGCTCGCAACTAATGAAAAACTGTTTTTT. Amino acids: CASSPGQLATNEKLFF.

V is TRBV19 and J is TRBJ1-1; no definite D call. This CDR3 contains 13 residues. Germline V CDR1 and CDR2: LNHDA, SQIVND (reference sequence). With 6 bases removed from V and 0 bases from J, the gap between germline ends came to 8 bases. As DNA, the CDR3 is TGTGCCAGTAGATGGAGGCTGAACACTGAAGCTTTCTTT. Translated, it gives CASRWRLNTEAFF. The whole variable domain, remainder taken from reference TRBV19 and TRBJ1-1, is DGGITQSPKYLFRKEGQNVTLSCEQNLNHDAMYWYRQDPGQGLRLIYYSQIVNDFQKGDIAEGYSVSREKKESFPLTVTSAQKNPTAFYLCASRWRLNTEAFFGQGTRLTVV.

The rearrangement joins TRBV12-3 or TRBV12-4 to TRBJ2-1; D gene uncertain. CDR3 length equals 13 residues. The ends were cut back, 6 bases at V and 3 bases at J, with 9 bases in the middle. DNA of the CDR3: TGTGCCAGCAGCACCTATAACTACAATGAGCAGTTCTTC. Protein sequence: CASSTYNYNEQFF.

With respect to this clone: The junction and the germline gene differ at one end; a read error may be behind it. V usage is TRBV12-3 or TRBV12-4 and J usage is TRBJ2-7; 10 nucleotides agree with TRBD2. The CDR3 sequence is 13 residues long. The CDR3 DNA follows: TGTGCCAGCAGTCTAGCGGGAGCCGGCGAGCAGTACTTC. Amino acid sequence: CASSLAGAGEQYF.

V gene TRBV11-2 combines with J gene TRBJ1-5; no reliable D call. The germline V and J ends were trimmed by 2 bases and 4 bases, with 9 bases remaining between them. Germline CDR1 SGHAT, CDR2 FQNNGV. The CDR3 contains 14 residues. Here the CDR3 reads CASSLNRENQPQHF. CDR3 bases: TGTGCCAGCAGCTTAAACCGGGAAAATCAGCCCCAGCATTTT.

J is TRBJ2-2 and V is TRBV13; 7 positions agree with TRBD1. This CDR3 comprises 17 residues. The germline CDR1 and CDR2 sequences are PRHDT and FYEKMQ (reference sequence). J lost 0 bases, V lost 5 bases, and 9 bases had no gene match. The CDR3 spells CASSPIWDSTNTGELFF. Here the CDR3 DNA reads TGTGCCAGCAGCCCTATCTGGGACAGCACGAACACCGGGGAGCTGTTTTTT.

V is TRBV7-3 and J is TRBJ2-5; 9 bases map to TRBD1. The J segment lost 1 base and the V segment lost 4 bases, leaving 1 base of the junction unmatched. The CDR3 sequence is 14 residues long. Germline V gives CDR1 SGHTA, CDR2 FQGTGA. CDR3 in DNA: TGTGCCAGCAGCTCGACAGGGGGCCAAGAGACCCAGTACTTC. It is translated as CASSSTGGQETQYF.

In this sample, this clone turned up once. The chain combines TRBV7-9 with TRBJ1-2; 8 nucleotides line up with TRBD1. The germline V gene encodes CDR1 SEHNR and CDR2 FQNEAQ (reference sequence). Trimming took 1 base from V and 8 from J; bases not matched to a gene: 9. The CDR3 loop spans 15 amino acids. This CDR3 reads CASSLEARGREGYTF. In DNA form, the CDR3 reads TGTGCCAGCAGCTTAGAGGCCAGGGGGCGTGAGGGCTACACCTTC.

The V gene is TRBV6-4, the J gene TRBJ1-6; perhaps TRBD1 as D (6 bases). Between the trimmed V and J ends, which lost 7 bases and 7 bases, there was a span of 20 bases. The length of the CDR3 is 16 residues. Germline V CDR1 and CDR2: MRHNA, SNTAGT. CDR3 bases: TGTGCCAGCATACACCCCGAGGGTCAGGGGAATTCACCCCTCCACTTT. It codes for CASIHPEGQGNSPLHF.

The chain uses TRBV7-2 and TRBJ2-5, with D possibly matching TRBD1 (6 bases). Germline V gene sequence: CDR1 SGHTA, CDR2 FQGNSA. This CDR3 has 14 residues. Trimming stripped 1 base from V and 3 bases from J, with 9 bases between. The CDR3 sequence: CASSLVNREETQYF. The CDR3 region has the DNA TGTGCCAGCAGCTTAGTCAACAGGGAAGAGACCCAGTACTTC.

The rearrangement joins TRBV6-5 to TRBJ1-2; D uncertain. The V end was cut by 4 bases, the J end by 4 bases, with 16 bases between. Germline assignment: CDR1 MNHEY and CDR2 SVGAGI. This CDR3 contains 15 residues. The chain's CDR3 is CASSSAFGFGYGYTF. In DNA form, the CDR3 reads TGTGCCAGCAGTTCCGCATTCGGTTTTGGCTATGGCTACACCTTC.

The rearrangement joins TRBV30 to TRBJ1-2, with D hard to call. The CDR3 contains 10 residues. Germline CDR1 reads GTSNPN; CDR2 reads SVGIG (reference sequence). V dropped 4 bases and J dropped 5 bases, with 5 bases sitting between them. The CDR3 nucleotides are TGTGCCTGGAAGCGGTATGGCTACACCTTC. Amino acids: CAWKRYGYTF.

This clone was found once. The chain carries TRBV14 and TRBJ2-1; D remains ambiguous. The germline CDR1 and CDR2 sequences are SGHDN and FVKESK. V dropped 1 base and J dropped 5 bases, with 9 bases sitting between them. The CDR3 extends over 14 amino acids. The CDR3 nucleotides are TGTGCCAGCAGCCAAGCTTCGTTAGACAATGAGCAGTTCTTC. Its translation: CASSQASLDNEQFF.

The chain combines TRBV6-5 with TRBJ1-2; TRBD1 matches at 10 bases. J lost 3 bases, V lost 6 bases, and 4 bases had no gene match. The CDR3 length is 14 residues. Germline V gene data show CDR1 as MNHEY and CDR2 as SVGAGI. The CDR3 sequence: CASSRDRGYYGYTF. DNA of the CDR3: TGTGCCAGCAGCCGGGACAGGGGCTACTATGGCTACACCTTC.

This clone is a singleton in its sample. The chain recombines TRBV19 with TRBJ2-5; D may be TRBD1 (5 bases). Trimming shortened V by 11 bases and J by 5 bases, and 18 bases separated the two germline ends. The CDR3 runs 13 residues. Germline CDR1 is LNHDA and CDR2 is SQIVND (reference sequence). The CDR3 is CAVSWGPGETQYF. CDR3 DNA sequence: TGTGCCGTCTCCTGGGGCCCAGGGGAGACCCAGTACTTC.